Given below is one T cell receptor beta chain in context. The data belong to a study of blood T cell repertoires in COVID-19. At the level of the study: T cells, B-cell-depleted T cells, or PBMCs supplied cDNA or gDNA.

Sequencing used immunoSEQ multiplex PCR; TCRdb keeps in-frame clones, though not all of them. The sample contains around 200,000 clones, roughly four fifths of which appear only once. V was clipped by 5 bases and J by 3 bases; unmatched bases: 12. Germline V gene lookup returns CDR1 SGHTA and CDR2 FQGTGA. The CDR3 totals 16 residues. The source of this sequence is a human donor in a cohort sampled during active COVID-19. The material sequenced was peripheral blood. The chain employs TRBV7-3 and TRBJ2-5, with 7 bases fitting TRBD2. The CDR3 DNA is TGTGCCAGCAGCCGTACTGGAGCGGGGATCGAAGAGACCCAGTACTTC. Translating gives CASSRTGAGIEETQYF.